Detailed here is one T cell receptor beta chain. As yet, its antigen is unknown. The data derive from a study of cytomegalovirus exposure and HLA in healthy donors. Whole-study findings and limits: As was reported, the classifier diagnosed cytomegalovirus status with high specificity and sensitivity. Investigators reported under 200 TCR beta chains as tied to cytomegalovirus. In the roughly 120 validation repertoires, a later analysis found that first-cohort TCR clusters tended to co-occur.

The protocol was immunoSEQ multiplex PCR, while the TCRdb copy is restricted to in-frame clones and leaves out a portion. Here the sample spans 150,000 to 200,000 clones, roughly 82% being singletons. The sequence was obtained from a woman in her late teens or twenties in good health and CMV-seronegative. The source material was PBMCs.

CDR3 residues: CASRTGGNTEAFF. CDR3 coding DNA: TGTGCCAGTAGGACCGGGGGAAACACTGAAGCTTTCTTT. The chain carries TRBV5-4 and TRBJ1-1, with D tentatively TRBD1 (5 bases). Trimming cost V 8 bases and J 2 bases, with 13 bases left between them. There are 13 residues in the CDR3. Germline CDR1 reads SGHNT; CDR2 reads YYREEE (reference sequence).